This T cell receptor (beta chain) was identified during a study of T-cell reconstitution after alpha-beta-depleted transplantation in children (TCRdb year 2016). Regarding the research as a whole: Using TCR repertoire profiling, the study followed T-cell immune reconstitution in a quantitative way in children after TCRalphabeta/CD19-depleted allogeneic hematopoietic cell transplantation. The paper as a whole reports these results and caveats: The frequencies of hyperexpanded clones fell over the following months, and after one year, T-cell counts and TCRbeta diversity were mostly attributed to newly produced T cells. In some patients, the high TCRbeta diversity seen at day 60 was put down to recipient T cells and intrathymic progenitors that had survived conditioning. About two months after transplant, the apparently early recovery of alphabetaT-cell counts reportedly depended on just several hundred clones that had expanded rapidly and came from non-depleted graft cells.

The germline V gene specifies MGHDK as CDR1 and SYGVNS as CDR2. Spanning cysteine to phenylalanine, the CDR3 consists of 17 amino acids. Of all the DNA, just the CDR3 is kept, 51 bases in frame from base 1. V is clipped by 4 bases and J by 1 base, and the sequence between their germline boundaries is 20 bases long. The sample's treatment or condition label is to be understood as: allogeneic hematopoietic cell transplantation with graft depleted of TCRalphabeta T cells and CD19 B cells. TCRalphabeta/CD19-depleted allogeneic hematopoietic cell grafts were given to the transplant recipients, all of whom were children. The library was produced with PCR. For sequencing, an Illumina HiSeq 2500 was employed. TCR library preparation used molecular barcoding, with unique molecular identifiers applied to normalize quantification of the TCRbeta repertoire. Starting from the raw public reads, TCRdb applied fastp trimming at Q25, assembled clones with MiXCR and retained in-frame beta chains. Every distinct CDR3 protein forms one entry, paired with its most common genes and DNA. In this sample the table shows about 340,000 distinct CDR3 sequences, around 15% of which occur a single time. The ten largest clones take up around 43% of the sample.

Worth noting for this clonotype: The target of this receptor is not known. No much larger clone exists at a distance of one base, and base qualities are not known.

Recombination linked TRBV25-1 to TRBJ2-7, with TRBD1 as a weak D call on 5 bases. Sequences were derived from PBMCs, mostly from graft donor cells, sampled 360 days after TCRalphabeta/CD19-depleted stem cell transplant. The receptor was isolated from a male patient aged 2 to 10 who had a stem cell transplant for acute lymphoblastic leukemia, so the T cells may come from the graft donor. The CDR3 region has the sequence CASSAMVGAHRSYEQYF. In nucleotides, the sequence is TGTGCCAGCAGTGCCATGGTAGGGGCCCATAGGTCCTACGAGCAGTACTTC.